Shown below are 8 T cell receptor beta chains from a single sample sequenced in a study of T cells in localized non-small cell lung cancer. Sequencing was performed with immunoSEQ multiplex PCR; in TCRdb, only in-frame clones are kept and a portion is missing. Here the sample spans 30,000 to 45,000 clones, roughly 87% being singletons. Material: peripheral blood, obtained before any cancer treatment. The receptors were sampled from a woman aged 40-70 years with stage I lung adenocarcinoma.

The chain carries TRBV2 and TRBJ1-1; a weak D match, TRBD1 (6 bases). The CDR3 is made up of 15 amino acids. V was trimmed by 3 bases and J by 5 bases, leaving 16 bases between them. Germline V gene data show CDR1 as SNHLY and CDR2 as FYNNEI. CDR3 sequence: CASSEFVGAQTEAFF. The CDR3 DNA reads as TGTGCCAGCAGTGAGTTCGTGGGGGCGCAAACTGAAGCTTTCTTT.

This chain joins TRBV19 and TRBJ2-3; D is ambiguous. Trimming removed 3 bases at V and 0 bases at J, with 7 bases between. The CDR3 sequence is 14 residues long. Germline lookup yields CDR1 LNHDA and CDR2 SQIVND (reference sequence). For the CDR3, the DNA is TGTGCCAGTAGTATTGCCGGTAGCACAGATACGCAGTATTTT. Its protein product is CASSIAGSTDTQYF.

V gene TRBV28 combines with J gene TRBJ2-4; tentatively, D is TRBD1 (5 bases). Per the germline V gene, CDR1 is MDHEN and CDR2 is SYDVKM. Trimming took off 9 bases at V and 11 bases at J, with 20 bases between the two ends. The CDR3 consists of 13 residues. The CDR3 sequence is CASSVGRFLFQYF. Written as DNA, the CDR3 is TGTGCCAGTAGTGTGGGGCGGTTTCTCTTTCAGTACTTC.

This sequence joins TRBV18 and TRBJ1-5; D possibly corresponds to TRBD1 (5 bases). Trimming removed 3 bases at V and 0 bases at J, with 9 bases between. CDR1 and CDR2 (germline): KGHSH, LQKENI. The CDR3 consists of 15 residues. The CDR3 DNA is TGTGCCAGCTCACCGACAGAGAATAGCAATCAGCCCCAGCATTTT. This gives the protein CASSPTENSNQPQHF.

The gene calls are TRBV5-1 and TRBJ2-1; 9 bases line up with TRBD1. CDR1 is SGHRS and CDR2 is YFSETQ in the germline V gene. The CDR3 has 16 residues. The V and J ends lost 0 bases and 4 bases, in that order; junction bases with no gene match: 5. Written as DNA, the CDR3 is TGCGCCAGCAGCTTGGATACAGGGGGCGCGTACAATGAGCAGTTCTTC. It is translated as CASSLDTGGAYNEQFF.

The V gene is TRBV15, the J gene TRBJ1-5, with a possible D match to TRBD1 (5 bases). Trimming cost V 1 base and J 2 bases, with 12 bases left between them. Looked up from germline, CDR1 is LNHNV and CDR2 is YYDKDF (reference sequence). The CDR3 runs 16 residues. CDR3 in amino acids: CATSRGGGAGNQPQHF. CDR3 bases: TGTGCCACCAGCAGAGGGGGAGGGGCGGGCAATCAGCCCCAGCATTTT.

The chain carries TRBV5-1 and TRBJ2-1; TRBD1 is a possible D gene (5 bases). The CDR3 totals 16 residues. Germline V gives CDR1 SGHRS, CDR2 YFSETQ. The V and J ends lost 6 bases and 6 bases respectively, with 22 bases between them. CDR3 loop: CASTQEGVRSGNEQFF. The DNA for the CDR3 is TGCGCCAGCACTCAGGAAGGGGTCAGATCGGGCAATGAGCAGTTCTTC.

By share, this clone counts as medium-sized. The CDR3 sequence: CASSQEGHNSPLHF. The CDR3 DNA sequence: TGCGCCAGCAGCCAAGAAGGGCATAATTCACCCCTCCACTTT. The rearrangement uses TRBV4-1 and TRBJ1-6; D not resolved. Trimming removed 0 bases at V and 5 bases at J, with 5 bases between. The CDR3 covers 14 residues. Germline V gene sequence: CDR1 MGHRA, CDR2 YSYEKL.